This passage covers 22 T cell receptor beta chains from one sample sequenced in a study of T cells in Graves' hyperthyroidism and ophthalmopathy. Amplified TCR beta CDR3 regions came from RNA transcripts. A first-round RT-PCR of the TCR CDR3 used the HTBI primer set. One entry per CDR3 protein results from TCRdb running MiXCR on the multiplex PCR reads. The sample consists of over 350,000 distinct CDR3 sequences, over 11% of them appearing once. Source material: blood. All receptors come from a man in his fifties or sixties with Graves' ophthalmopathy.

This clonotype was seen many times. This chain connects TRBV2 to TRBJ2-5, with 14 bases lining up with TRBD2. This CDR3 spans 16 amino acids. Germline CDR1 is SNHLY and CDR2 is FYNNEI. Germline trimming cut 5 bases from V and 3 bases from J; bases unmatched to any gene: 5. The CDR3: CASSPGTSGSKETQYF. In nucleotides, the CDR3 is TGTGCCAGCAGTCCCGGGACTAGCGGGAGTAAAGAGACCCAGTACTTC.

In this sample, this clonotype turned up many times. This chain connects TRBV3-1 to TRBJ1-1; D perhaps matches TRBD1 (5 bases). With 0 bases removed from V and 4 bases from J, the gap between germline ends came to 12 bases. CDR3 length: 15 amino acids. Germline V gives CDR1 LGHDT, CDR2 YNNKEL (reference sequence). CDR3 nucleotides: TGTGCCAGCAGCCAAGAGGGGCGGGCCGGCACTGAAGCTTTCTTT. It is translated as CASSQEGRAGTEAFF. Looking up the rest from reference TRBV3-1 and TRBJ1-1 gives the full variable domain: DTAVSQTPKYLVTQMGNDKSIKCEQNLGHDTMYWYKQDSKKFLKIMFSYNNKELIINETVPNRFSPKSPDKAHLNLHINSLELGDSAVYFCASSQEGRAGTEAFFGQGTRLTVV.

This clonotype was observed a few times. Germline is not matched at one junction end, which may reflect a read error. V usage is TRBV5-1 and J usage is TRBJ1-5; D is possibly TRBD1 (5 bases). The CDR3 has 15 amino acids. Germline V gene sequence: CDR1 SGHRS, CDR2 YFSETQ. The CDR3 loop reads CASRLEGYSNQPQHF. CDR3 DNA sequence: TGCGCCAGCCGCTTGGAGGGGTATAGCAATCAGCCCCAGCATTTT.

The chain links TRBV27 to TRBJ2-1; D is unclear. Germline loops: CDR1 MNHEY, CDR2 SMNVEV (reference sequence). With 5 bases removed from V and 5 bases from J, the gap between germline ends came to 13 bases. The CDR3 consists of 14 residues. CDR3 amino acids: CASSPLPANNEQFF. The CDR3, as DNA: TGTGCCAGCAGTCCCCTTCCCGCGAACAATGAGCAGTTCTTC.

The chain has TRBV7-9 and TRBJ2-2; the D is unclear. This CDR3 comprises 16 residues. Germline values: CDR1 SEHNR, CDR2 FQNEAQ (reference sequence). With 2 bases removed from V and 0 bases from J, the gap between germline ends came to 10 bases. In nucleotides, the CDR3 is TGTGCCAGCAGCTTAAAAGGCAACTCGAACACCGGGGAGCTGTTTTTT. Translating gives CASSLKGNSNTGELFF.

V and J are TRBV2 and TRBJ1-3; perhaps TRBD1 as D (6 bases). This CDR3 has 16 residues. The germline gives CDR1 SNHLY, CDR2 FYNNEI. V dropped 3 bases and J dropped 0 bases, with 12 bases sitting between them. CDR3 DNA: TGTGCCAGCAGTGAGGGGGGCAGCCACTCTGGAAACACCATATATTTT. Translating it yields CASSEGGSHSGNTIYF.

The J gene is TRBJ2-3, the V gene TRBV10-3; possibly TRBD2 for D (5 bases). Germline V gene sequence: CDR1 ENHRY, CDR2 SYGVKD. The CDR3 sequence is 15 residues long. The V end was cut by 10 bases, the J end by 0 bases, with 17 bases between. Written as DNA, the CDR3 is TGTGCCAGCATGGGGAGACCTACTAGCACAGATACGCAGTATTTT. Translating gives CASMGRPTSTDTQYF.

This clonotype has a count of ten or more. V is TRBV28 and J is TRBJ2-7; a weak D match, TRBD2 (6 bases). Trimming took 3 bases from V and 6 from J, leaving 21 bases between them. The CDR3 loop spans 16 amino acids. Germline assignment: CDR1 MDHEN and CDR2 SYDVKM. CDR3 amino acids: CASSLASENSALEQYF. CDR3 DNA: TGTGCCAGCAGTTTGGCTAGCGAGAATAGTGCACTCGAGCAGTACTTC.

This clonotype was detected many times. This chain uses TRBV2 with TRBJ2-5; no firm D call. Germline assignment: CDR1 SNHLY and CDR2 FYNNEI. The V and J ends lost 8 bases and 2 bases respectively, with 9 bases between them. CDR3 length: 12 amino acids. CDR3 sequence: CASGTPQETQYF. For the CDR3, the DNA is TGTGCCAGCGGCACACCACAAGAGACCCAGTACTTC. The whole variable domain, filled in from reference TRBV2 and TRBJ2-5, reads EPEVTQTPSHQVTQMGQEVILRCVPISNHLYFYWYRQILGQKVEFLVSFYNNEISEKSEIFDDQFSVERPDGSNFTLKIRSTKLEDSAMYFCASGTPQETQYFGPGTRLLVL.

This clonotype was counted at least ten times. This chain uses TRBV5-8 with TRBJ2-7, with 9 bases that match TRBD2. The CDR3 extends over 15 amino acids. Germline V CDR1 and CDR2: SGHTS, YDEGEE. The V segment lost 3 bases and the J segment 2 bases; nucleotides outside the gene matches: 6. CDR3 loop: CASSYTSGSTYEQYF. The CDR3 DNA is TGTGCCAGCAGCTATACTAGCGGGTCGACCTACGAGCAGTACTTC. The full variable domain, its missing parts supplied by reference TRBV5-8 and TRBJ2-7, is EAGVTQSPTHLIKTRGQQATLRCSPISGHTSVYWYQQALGLGLQFLLWYDEGEERNRGNFPPRFSGRQFPNYSSELNVNALELEDSALYLCASSYTSGSTYEQYFGPGTRLTVT.

This clonotype was counted ten times or more. This rearrangement joins TRBV12-3 or TRBV12-4 to TRBJ2-7; TRBD1 is a possible D gene (5 bases). The CDR3 totals 12 residues. Trimming took off 3 bases at V and 6 bases at J, with 9 bases between the two ends. The CDR3 DNA reads TGTGCCAGCAGTTTTGTTAGGGGCGAGCAGTACTTC. Its translation is CASSFVRGEQYF.

This clonotype was counted many times. The V and J genes are TRBV15 and TRBJ2-5, with unresolved D. Germline V gene data show CDR1 as LNHNV and CDR2 as YYDKDF (reference sequence). The CDR3 runs to 11 residues. The V end lost 5 bases, the J end lost 1 base, and 2 bases lay between the germline ends. This CDR3 reads CATSSQETQYF. CDR3 DNA sequence: TGTGCCACCAGCTCCCAAGAGACCCAGTACTTC.

This clonotype was seen ten or more times. The chain recombines TRBV3-1 with TRBJ2-1; 11 bases map to TRBD2. The CDR3 contains 15 residues. V lost 4 bases to trimming and J lost 7 bases; unmatched junction nucleotides: 6. CDR1 and CDR2 from the germline V gene are LGHDT and YNNKEL (reference sequence). DNA for the CDR3: TGTGCCAGCAGCCTGAATATAGCGGGAGGGAATGAGCAGTTCTTC. It translates to CASSLNIAGGNEQFF.

This clonotype was detected many times. The chain recombines TRBV27 with TRBJ1-5; D call uncertain. Per the germline V gene, CDR1 is MNHEY and CDR2 is SMNVEV (reference sequence). CDR3 length: 14 amino acids. Trimming removed 1 base at V and 5 bases at J, with 9 bases between. The CDR3 loop reads CASSLLRQDQPQHF. In DNA, the CDR3 is TGTGCCAGCAGTTTATTGAGACAAGATCAGCCCCAGCATTTT.

This clonotype has at least ten counts. The chain employs TRBV5-4 and TRBJ2-2; 14 positions match TRBD2. Germline V gene sequence: CDR1 SGHNT, CDR2 YYREEE (reference sequence). V lost 4 bases and J lost 7; bases outside the gene matches: 6. This CDR3 has 16 residues. For the CDR3, the DNA is TGTGCCAGCAGCCCGGGACTAGCGGGAGTGAACGGGGAGCTGTTTTTT. This codes for CASSPGLAGVNGELFF.

This clonotype appeared many times. This chain uses TRBV7-8 with TRBJ2-3; D tentatively reads TRBD1 or TRBD2 (5 bases each). The V end lost 4 bases, the J end lost 6 bases, and 14 bases lay between the germline ends. Germline CDR1 and CDR2: SGHVS and FQNEAQ. The CDR3 contains 14 residues. The CDR3 region is CASSSRGLTDTQYF. The DNA of the CDR3 is TGTGCCAGCAGCTCCCGGGGCCTCACGGATACGCAGTATTTT.

This clonotype was picked up a small number of times. The rearrangement links TRBV6-1 to TRBJ1-4, with a weak D call TRBD1 (6 bases). The V and J ends lost 8 bases and 6 bases respectively, with 13 bases between them. The germline CDR1 and CDR2 sequences are MNHNS and SASEGT. The CDR3 runs 13 residues. CDR3 sequence: CASRTGWDEKLFF. In DNA, the CDR3 is TGTGCCAGCCGCACAGGGTGGGATGAAAAACTGTTTTTT.

This clonotype was counted ten times or more. The chain recombines TRBV11-2 with TRBJ2-7, with 9 nucleotides matching TRBD1. The CDR3 loop spans 16 amino acids. CDR1 SGHAT and CDR2 FQNNGV come from the germline V gene. J gave up 3 bases and V 0 bases, and 6 bases lay outside the gene matches. In DNA form, the CDR3 reads TGTGCCAGCAGCTTAGAGGGGGGGACAGGGTTCTACGAGCAGTACTTC. Residues: CASSLEGGTGFYEQYF.

This clonotype was recorded many times. The chain is built from TRBV28 and TRBJ1-1; 7 bases fit TRBD1. Germline loops: CDR1 MDHEN, CDR2 SYDVKM. V lost 5 bases, J lost 11 bases, and 5 bases stayed unmatched. The CDR3 is 11 amino acids. The DNA for the CDR3 is TGTGCCAGCAGTCAACAGGGGAGGGCTTTCTTT. Its protein is CASSQQGRAFF.

CDR3 protein: CASSFGGGANIQYF. As DNA, the CDR3 is TGTGCCAGCAGTTTCGGGGGAGGGGCGAACATTCAGTACTTC. V usage is TRBV12-3 or TRBV12-4 and J usage is TRBJ2-4, with TRBD2 identical over 7 bases. This CDR3 is built from 14 residues. Germline trimming cut 3 bases from V and 7 bases from J; bases unmatched to any gene: 6.

The chain joins TRBV6-1 to TRBJ1-1; perhaps TRBD1 as D (6 bases). V dropped 5 bases and J dropped 8 bases, with 27 bases sitting between them. CDR1 and CDR2 (germline): MNHNS, SASEGT. This CDR3 spans 17 amino acids. CDR3: CASSSTLTGTTPGEAFF. Here the CDR3 DNA reads TGTGCCAGCAGTTCCACTTTAACCGGGACAACACCAGGGGAAGCTTTCTTT.

This clonotype was recorded at least ten times. The chain couples TRBV10-3 to TRBJ1-2, with D hard to call. Trimming took 4 bases from V and 5 from J, leaving 14 bases between them. The CDR3 is 14 residues long. CDR1 and CDR2 (germline): ENHRY, SYGVKD. The chain's CDR3 is CAISAESMGYGYTF. CDR3 DNA: TGTGCCATCAGTGCGGAGAGTATGGGGTATGGCTACACCTTC.